The 25 T cell receptor beta chains presented below share a single source sample, sequenced in a study of T cells in Graves' hyperthyroidism and ophthalmopathy. The TCR beta CDR3 regions underwent amplification using RNA transcripts as the source. The HTBI primer set was used in a first-round RT-PCR of the TCR CDR3. TCRdb passed the multiplex PCR reads through MiXCR, listing each CDR3 protein once. The sample includes around 700,000 distinct CDR3 sequences, over 15% seen only once; the top ten take 15% to 20%. The sequencing sample was made of blood. Receptor source: a woman aged 45-60 years with Graves' hyperthyroidism that later progressed to Graves' ophthalmopathy.

This clonotype appeared a few times. The chain couples TRBV2 to TRBJ1-2; 8 bases line up with TRBD1. The V and J ends lost 6 bases and 4 bases, in that order; junction bases with no gene match: 10. Germline lookup yields CDR1 SNHLY and CDR2 FYNNEI. The CDR3 loop spans 15 amino acids. CDR3 sequence: CASSLGQGDFYGYTF. CDR3 bases: TGTGCCAGCAGCTTAGGACAGGGTGATTTCTATGGCTACACCTTC.

Only one count was recorded for this clonotype. The gene calls are TRBV7-9 and TRBJ1-4; D unresolved. This CDR3 has 15 amino acids. Trimming removed 4 bases from V and 10 bases from J, with 19 bases in between. CDR1 is SEHNR, CDR2 FQNEAQ, per germline (reference sequence). This CDR3 reads CASSSPWAEGGKLFF. The CDR3 DNA follows: TGTGCCAGCAGCTCACCCTGGGCAGAGGGAGGAAAACTGTTTTTT.

The J gene is TRBJ1-1, the V gene TRBV7-9; D is unresolved. Trimming removed 4 bases from V and 4 bases from J, with 10 bases in between. CDR3 length equals 13 residues. Germline CDR1 reads SEHNR; CDR2 reads FQNEAQ (reference sequence). The CDR3 reads CASSYSFSTEAFF. DNA of the CDR3: TGTGCCAGCAGCTACAGCTTTAGCACTGAAGCTTTCTTT.

Only a few counts were recorded for this clonotype. V gene TRBV24-1 combines with J gene TRBJ2-1; D is unresolved. The CDR3 extends over 15 amino acids. Germline lookup yields CDR1 KGHDR and CDR2 SFDVKD. The V end lost 2 bases, the J end lost 1 base, and 8 bases lay between the germline ends. The DNA for the CDR3 is TGTGCCACCAGTGATTCGCAGCTTTCCTACAATGAGCAGTTCTTC. It specifies CATSDSQLSYNEQFF.

This clonotype was recorded many times. This chain links TRBV14 with TRBJ1-1; 10 nucleotides match TRBD1. Germline V gene data show CDR1 as SGHDN and CDR2 as FVKESK. V lost 3 bases, J lost 5 bases, and 6 bases stayed unmatched. The CDR3 extends over 15 amino acids. CDR3 in amino acids: CASSHRQGAITEAFF. The CDR3, as DNA: TGTGCCAGCAGCCACAGACAGGGGGCGATTACTGAAGCTTTCTTT.

This clonotype was recorded many times. The chain carries TRBV18 and TRBJ2-5; tentative D call: TRBD2 (5 bases). Germline V gives CDR1 KGHSH, CDR2 LQKENI. The CDR3 totals 14 residues. Trimming left V 10 bases short and J 1 base short, with 16 bases between. CDR3 DNA: TGTGCCATCGGGGTCACGGGCGGCCAAGAGACCCAGTACTTC. Translation: CAIGVTGGQETQYF. Full variable domain (rest looked up from reference TRBV18 and TRBJ2-5): NAGVMQNPRHLVRRRGQEARLRCSPMKGHSHVYWYRQLPEEGLKFMVYLQKENIIDESGMPKERFSAEFPKEGPSILRIQQVVRGDSAAYFCAIGVTGGQETQYFGPGTRLLVL.

The chain has TRBV7-9 and TRBJ2-3, with D perhaps matching TRBD1 or TRBD2 (5 bases each). Germline V CDR1 and CDR2: SEHNR, FQNEAQ (reference sequence). CDR3 length equals 16 residues. V was trimmed by 7 bases and J by 0 bases, leaving 17 bases between them. The CDR3 DNA is TGTGCCAGCACCCCCAGTTCGGGGCGGAGCACAGATACGCAGTATTTT. Amino acids: CASTPSSGRSTDTQYF. The full variable domain, completed using reference TRBV7-9 and TRBJ2-3, is DTGVSQNPRHKITKRGQNVTFRCDPISEHNRLYWYRQTLGQGPEFLTYFQNEAQLEKSRLLSDRFSAERPKGSFSTLEIQRTEQGDSAMYLCASTPSSGRSTDTQYFGPGTRLTVL.

This clonotype was seen more than once but under ten times. The chain combines TRBV4-1 with TRBJ2-7; 11 bases are shared with TRBD2. The CDR3 sequence is 18 residues long. V trimming: 5 bases; J trimming: 4 bases; junction bases outside the gene matches: 16. Germline assignment: CDR1 MGHRA and CDR2 YSYEKL. Here the CDR3 reads CASSERALLAGVPYEQYF. The CDR3 coding sequence is TGCGCCAGCAGCGAACGAGCCCTACTAGCGGGGGTGCCGTACGAGCAGTACTTC.

The table lists this clonotype with many counts. This chain links TRBV3-1 with TRBJ2-7; D is tentatively TRBD1 or TRBD2 (5 bases each). Deletions cut 5 bases from V and 3 bases from J, with 17 bases between. CDR3 length: 15 amino acids. Germline V gene data show CDR1 as LGHDT and CDR2 as YNNKEL (reference sequence). The CDR3 protein is CASSAGTDVGYEQYF. In nucleotides, the CDR3 is TGTGCCAGCAGCGCCGGGACCGATGTAGGCTACGAGCAGTACTTC.

This clonotype was picked up many times. The chain employs TRBV12-3 or TRBV12-4 and TRBJ1-5; D possibly corresponds to TRBD1 (6 bases). This CDR3 is built from 14 residues. With 1 base removed from V and 3 bases from J, the gap between germline ends came to 7 bases. The CDR3 DNA sequence: TGTGCCAGCAGTTTAGAGGGGGTCAATCAGCCCCAGCATTTT. Protein: CASSLEGVNQPQHF.

A few counts support this clonotype. The chain recombines TRBV3-1 with TRBJ2-3, with D unclear. The CDR3 spans 13 residues. In germline, CDR1 is LGHDT, CDR2 YNNKEL (reference sequence). The ends were cut back, 3 bases at V and 3 bases at J, with 7 bases in the middle. The chain's CDR3 is CASSQHETDTQYF. The CDR3 bases are TGTGCCAGCAGCCAGCATGAAACAGATACGCAGTATTTT.

Many counts were recorded for this clonotype. The chain employs TRBV5-5 and TRBJ1-1; D ambiguous. This CDR3 is 15 amino acids long. V lost 4 bases and J lost 0, with 13 bases in between. The V gene's germline CDR1 is SGHKS and CDR2 YYEKEE (reference sequence). The CDR3 region is CASSPTVDLNTEAFF. The CDR3, as DNA: TGTGCCAGCAGCCCGACGGTGGATTTGAACACTGAAGCTTTCTTT.

This clonotype was seen ten or more times. The rearrangement uses TRBV20-1 and TRBJ1-1; tentatively, D is TRBD1 (5 bases). CDR1 and CDR2 from the germline V gene are DFQATT and SNEGSKA (reference sequence). V dropped 0 bases and J dropped 4 bases, with 9 bases sitting between them. The CDR3 length is 13 residues. CDR3 nucleotides: TGCAGTGCTAGAGATCGGGGGGGCACTGAAGCTTTCTTT. Translated: CSARDRGGTEAFF.

This clonotype has more than one count but fewer than ten. The V call is TRBV18, the J call TRBJ2-7, with 9 bases matching TRBD1. With 4 bases clipped from V and 4 bases from J, the junction kept 5 bases outside the gene matches. Germline loops: CDR1 KGHSH, CDR2 LQKENI. There are 14 residues in the CDR3. CDR3 nucleotide sequence: TGTGCCAGCTCACTACATGGACAGGGGTACGAGCAGTACTTC. Its protein product is CASSLHGQGYEQYF.

This clonotype was detected a few times. CDR3 nucleotides: TGTGCCAGCAGGGTAGGACCCGATGGACAGCCCCAGCATTTT. It specifies CASRVGPDGQPQHF. The chain carries TRBV12-3 or TRBV12-4 and TRBJ1-5; D gene uncertain. V was pared by 6 bases and J by 7 bases, with 16 bases between. The CDR3 is 14 residues long.

This clonotype was counted between two and nine times. This sequence joins TRBV7-3 and TRBJ2-7; 10 nucleotides agree with TRBD1. Germline CDR1 SGHTA, CDR2 FQGTGA. V gave up 5 bases and J gave up 2 bases; unmatched junction bases: 6. This CDR3 region has 15 residues. Here the CDR3 reads CASSVFGTGAYEQYF. Written as DNA, the CDR3 is TGTGCCAGCAGCGTCTTTGGGACAGGGGCCTACGAGCAGTACTTC.

This clonotype occurred many times. The chain employs TRBV11-1 and TRBJ2-7; no firm D call. The CDR3 is 12 residues long. Germline CDR1 is SGHAT and CDR2 is FQDESV (reference sequence). Trimming stripped 8 bases from V and 0 bases from J, with 8 bases between. The CDR3 sequence: CASALDSYEQYF. The CDR3 DNA reads as TGTGCCAGCGCCCTCGACTCCTACGAGCAGTACTTC.

The J gene is TRBJ1-4, the V gene TRBV6-5; a weak D match, TRBD1 (5 bases). This CDR3 is 19 amino acids long. V shed 0 bases and J shed 3 bases, with 20 bases lying between them. Germline CDR1 and CDR2: MNHEY and SVGAGI. CDR3 bases: TGTGCCAGCAGTTACTCGGGACCATTCGGCAGGGCATCTAATGAAAAACTGTTTTTT. Encoded protein: CASSYSGPFGRASNEKLFF.

The rearrangement joins TRBV9 to TRBJ1-1; D call uncertain. The CDR3 is 16 amino acids. In germline, CDR1 is SGDLS, CDR2 YYNGEE. V dropped 0 bases and J dropped 6 bases, with 18 bases sitting between them. CDR3 region: CASSVGETYLAAEAFF. CDR3 DNA: TGTGCCAGCAGCGTAGGAGAGACCTACCTCGCGGCTGAAGCTTTCTTT.

This clonotype was observed at least ten times. The rearrangement joins TRBV29-1 to TRBJ2-7; tentative D call: TRBD2 (6 bases). The germline V gene encodes CDR1 SQVTM and CDR2 ANQGSEA. This CDR3 region has 12 residues. Between the trimmed V and J ends, which lost 4 bases and 0 bases, there was a span of 7 bases. The CDR3 region has the DNA TGCAGCGTTGCCGGGAGCTCCTACGAGCAGTACTTC. Residues: CSVAGSSYEQYF.

This clonotype showed up many times. V gene TRBV5-1 combines with J gene TRBJ1-2, with a possible D match to TRBD1 (5 bases). CDR3 size: 14 residues. CDR1 and CDR2 from the germline V gene are SGHRS and YFSETQ. V was pared by 2 bases and J by 4 bases, with 12 bases between. DNA for the CDR3: TGCGCCAGCAGCTTATGGGACCTCCCCTATGGCTACACCTTC. It is translated as CASSLWDLPYGYTF.

The chain uses TRBV15 and TRBJ1-2; D is unresolved. Germline V gene data show CDR1 as LNHNV and CDR2 as YYDKDF (reference sequence). V was shortened by 5 bases and J by 5 bases, with 12 bases between the two germline ends. The CDR3 has 13 residues. The CDR3 loop is CATSFQVTYGYTF. CDR3 coding DNA: TGTGCCACCAGCTTTCAGGTCACGTATGGCTACACCTTC.

A few counts support this clonotype. The chain combines TRBV5-1 with TRBJ1-2; 8 bases are a match to TRBD1. Germline trimming cut 3 bases from V and 0 bases from J; bases unmatched to any gene: 7. Germline CDR1 and CDR2: SGHRS and YFSETQ. The CDR3 is made up of 16 amino acids. The CDR3 here is CASSSRDRRANYGYTF. The CDR3 DNA sequence: TGCGCCAGCAGCTCCCGGGACAGGAGAGCTAACTATGGCTACACCTTC.

This clonotype was seen repeatedly, ten times or more. The rearrangement links TRBV11-2 to TRBJ2-3; D not certain. The CDR3 extends over 13 amino acids. V dropped 0 bases and J dropped 5 bases, with 6 bases sitting between them. Germline V gene data show CDR1 as SGHAT and CDR2 as FQNNGV. The CDR3 region is CASSLEPGDTQYF. The CDR3 bases are TGTGCCAGCAGCTTAGAACCGGGAGATACGCAGTATTTT.

This clonotype came up a few times. V usage is TRBV6-1 and J usage is TRBJ2-3; 8 nucleotides agree with TRBD2. Germline assignment: CDR1 MNHNS and CDR2 SASEGT. This CDR3 region has 15 residues. The V and J ends lost 9 bases and 2 bases, in that order; junction bases with no gene match: 10. The CDR3 sequence is CASMTSVDTTDTQYF. CDR3 DNA sequence: TGTGCCAGTATGACTAGCGTAGATACCACAGATACGCAGTATTTT.